One sample yielded the 30 T cell receptor beta chains listed below, sequenced in a study of OX40 agonist ivuxolimab in advanced cancers. Sequencing was performed with immunoSEQ multiplex PCR; in TCRdb, only in-frame clones are kept and a portion is missing. The repertoire holds 55,000 or so clones, with roughly nine tenths as singletons. The specimen was CD4+ or CD8+ T cells sorted from blood, collected in a trial of the OX40 agonist ivuxolimab. The receptor source for this set is an adult with an advanced solid tumor such as melanoma, head and neck, liver or kidney cancer.

CDR3: CASSIDGQGNQPQHF. DNA of the CDR3: TGTGCCAGTAGTATAGACGGACAGGGCAATCAGCCCCAGCATTTT. This chain links TRBV19 with TRBJ1-5, with 7 bases that match TRBD1. J lost 2 bases, V lost 0 bases, and 1 base had no gene match. Germline-derived CDR1 and CDR2 are LNHDA and SQIVND (reference sequence). This CDR3 contains 15 residues.

This rearrangement joins TRBV10-3 to TRBJ1-4; 12 nucleotides agree with TRBD1. V was clipped by 10 bases and J by 4 bases; unmatched bases: 10. Germline loops: CDR1 ENHRY, CDR2 SYGVKD. This CDR3 is built from 16 residues. The CDR3 DNA is TGTGCCACCTCCGGGACAGGGGGCGGGGGTAATGAAAAACTGTTTTTT. Translated: CATSGTGGGGNEKLFF.

J is TRBJ1-1 and V is TRBV11-2; possibly TRBD1 for D (5 bases). With 5 bases removed from V and 4 bases from J, the gap between germline ends came to 17 bases. CDR3 length equals 15 residues. CDR1 is SGHAT, CDR2 FQNNGV, per germline. The CDR3: CASSPTAGVLTEAFF. In DNA, the CDR3 is TGTGCCAGCAGCCCTACGGCGGGGGTGCTCACTGAAGCTTTCTTT.

V is TRBV19 and J is TRBJ2-1; D unclear. The V end lost 3 bases, the J end lost 5 bases, and 17 bases lay between the germline ends. This CDR3 has 16 residues. Looked up from germline, CDR1 is LNHDA and CDR2 is SQIVND (reference sequence). This CDR3 reads CASSMGGDEVNNEQFF. The CDR3 region has the DNA TGTGCCAGTAGTATGGGTGGAGATGAGGTCAACAATGAGCAGTTCTTC.

CDR3 amino acids: CASSLAGQSIMNTEAFF. The CDR3 DNA reads TGCGCCAGCAGCTTGGCGGGACAGTCCATTATGAACACTGAAGCTTTCTTT. The J gene is TRBJ1-1, the V gene TRBV5-1; TRBD1 matches 7 bases. The ends lost 0 bases at V and 0 bases at J; junction bases unmatched: 8. Germline V gene lookup returns CDR1 SGHRS and CDR2 YFSETQ. This CDR3 contains 17 residues.

CDR3 sequence: CASSYTGDRMGGYTF. Here the CDR3 DNA reads TGTGCCAGCTCATATACCGGGGACAGGATGGGTGGCTACACCTTC. The chain carries TRBV18 and TRBJ1-2, with TRBD1 identical over 8 bases. Germline loops: CDR1 KGHSH, CDR2 LQKENI. The CDR3 has 15 amino acids. The V gene end was trimmed by 5 bases and the J gene end by 7 bases; junction bases not matched to a gene: 12.

The chain carries TRBV9 and TRBJ2-3, with no clear D. V was cut by 3 bases and J by 1 base, with 12 bases left in between. Germline CDR1 reads SGDLS; CDR2 reads YYNGEE. The length of the CDR3 is 15 residues. CDR3 nucleotide sequence: TGTGCCAGCAGCGCATCTGCCGTGGGCACAGATACGCAGTATTTT. The encoded protein is CASSASAVGTDTQYF.

This clone was recorded once. The chain links TRBV2 to TRBJ1-1, with a possible D match to TRBD1 (6 bases). The V gene lost 1 base and the J gene lost 5 bases, with 14 bases spanning the gap. This CDR3 has 15 amino acids. The germline gives CDR1 SNHLY, CDR2 FYNNEI. The DNA of the CDR3 is TGTGCCAGCAGTGAAGAGACGGGACAAAGTACTGAAGCTTTCTTT. Protein sequence: CASSEETGQSTEAFF.

The chain couples TRBV5-1 to TRBJ2-5; D gene uncertain. The germline V gene has CDR1 SGHRS and CDR2 YFSETQ. The ends were cut back, 4 bases at V and 2 bases at J, with 3 bases in the middle. The CDR3 contains 11 residues. CDR3 residues: CASSQQETQYF. CDR3 nucleotide sequence: TGCGCCAGCAGCCAGCAAGAGACCCAGTACTTC. The whole variable domain, remainder taken from reference TRBV5-1 and TRBJ2-5, is KAGVTQTPRYLIKTRGQQVTLSCSPISGHRSVSWYQQTPGQGLQFLFEYFSETQRNKGNFPGRFSGRQFSNSRSEMNVSTLELGDSALYLCASSQQETQYFGPGTRLLVL.

The gene calls are TRBV7-9 and TRBJ1-2; maybe TRBD1 (6 bases). V was cut by 6 bases and J by 4 bases, with 18 bases left in between. The CDR3 has 15 amino acids. Germline CDR1 is SEHNR and CDR2 is FQNEAQ (reference sequence). Here the CDR3 DNA reads TGTGCCAGCAGACTAACAGGGACGGTTTTCTATGGCTACACCTTC. This translates into CASRLTGTVFYGYTF. The whole variable domain, remainder taken from reference TRBV7-9 and TRBJ1-2, is DTGVSQNPRHKITKRGQNVTFRCDPISEHNRLYWYRQTLGQGPEFLTYFQNEAQLEKSRLLSDRFSAERPKGSFSTLEIQRTEQGDSAMYLCASRLTGTVFYGYTFGSGTRLTVV.

V is TRBV6-5 and J is TRBJ1-2; no definite D call. Trimming removed 8 bases from V and 5 bases from J, with 21 bases in between. The CDR3 runs 15 residues. Germline V CDR1 and CDR2: MNHEY, SVGAGI. The DNA of the CDR3 is TGTGCCAGCTCCCCCCTAGGAGGGAAGGATTATGGCTACACCTTC. Its protein product is CASSPLGGKDYGYTF.

The chain uses TRBV30 and TRBJ2-3; unclear D gene. The CDR3 covers 14 residues. CDR1 is GTSNPN, CDR2 SVGIG, per germline (reference sequence). V was shortened by 0 bases and J by 4 bases, with 11 bases between the two germline ends. As DNA, the CDR3 is TGTGCCTGGAGTGTCGCGGAAGTAGCAGATACGCAGTATTTT. Protein: CAWSVAEVADTQYF.

Written as DNA, the CDR3 is TGTGCCAGCTCACCCACCGTTACCGGGTCGATCGAGCAGTACTTC. Its protein product is CASSPTVTGSIEQYF. The chain recombines TRBV18 with TRBJ2-7; D not certain. This CDR3 is 15 amino acids long. The V gene lost 3 bases and the J gene lost 6 bases, with 18 bases spanning the gap. Per the germline V gene, CDR1 is KGHSH and CDR2 is LQKENI.

The chain is built from TRBV7-9 and TRBJ1-4; 8 nucleotides align to TRBD1. With V trimmed by 3 bases and J by 6 bases, 6 bases remained unmatched. The CDR3 contains 15 residues. The germline V gene encodes CDR1 SEHNR and CDR2 FQNEAQ (reference sequence). This chain's CDR3 is CASSLWTGTHEKLFF. CDR3 nucleotide sequence: TGTGCCAGCAGCTTGTGGACAGGGACCCATGAAAAACTGTTTTTT.

The chain carries TRBV30 and TRBJ2-5; a weak D match, TRBD2 (5 bases). In germline, CDR1 is GTSNPN, CDR2 SVGIG (reference sequence). The V end was cut by 3 bases, the J end by 5 bases, with 13 bases between. This CDR3 contains 13 residues. This CDR3 is CAWRVAPGETQYF. The CDR3 DNA reads as TGTGCCTGGAGGGTCGCTCCGGGGGAGACCCAGTACTTC.

As to this clone: The germline gene is not matched at one end of the junction; a read error may be the cause. This rearrangement joins TRBV6-1 to TRBJ2-7, with 8 bases lining up with TRBD2. Germline lookup yields CDR1 MNHNS and CDR2 SASEGT. The CDR3 has 11 residues. CDR3 loop: CAASGMAGGLF. The CDR3 DNA sequence: TGTGCCGCCAGCGGGATGGCGGGGGGCCTATTC.

This chain connects TRBV30 to TRBJ2-5; D assignment may be TRBD1 or TRBD2 (6 bases each). From germline, CDR1 is GTSNPN and CDR2 SVGIG (reference sequence). This CDR3 has 12 residues. CDR3 residues: CARRTPGATQYF. CDR3 coding DNA: TGTGCGAGGAGGACCCCGGGGGCGACCCAGTACTTC.

The rearrangement links TRBV27 to TRBJ1-6; possible D gene TRBD1, 6 bases. The germline gives CDR1 MNHEY, CDR2 SMNVEV (reference sequence). Between the trimmed V and J ends, which lost 3 bases and 11 bases, there was a span of 17 bases. This CDR3 comprises 15 residues. The CDR3 DNA is TGTGCCAGCAGTTTCGAGTGGGGGGGCCCGACACCCCTCCACTTT. Translating gives CASSFEWGGPTPLHF.

The chain couples TRBV18 to TRBJ1-4; D remains ambiguous. Germline V lookup: CDR1 KGHSH, CDR2 LQKENI. Trimming took 2 bases from V and 12 from J, leaving 13 bases between them. The CDR3 totals 13 residues. CDR3 residues: CASSPFPENELFF. The DNA of the CDR3 is TGTGCCAGCTCACCATTCCCTGAGAACGAACTGTTTTTT.

J is TRBJ1-2 and V is TRBV5-1; no reliable D call. Germline CDR1 reads SGHRS; CDR2 reads YFSETQ. V lost 0 bases and J 4 bases, leaving 7 bases between the germline ends. The CDR3 spans 13 residues. CDR3 in amino acids: CASSLVGPYGYTF. The DNA for the CDR3 is TGCGCCAGCAGCTTGGTAGGACCCTATGGCTACACCTTC.

The CDR3 protein is CASSSTGQAIASTDTQYF. The CDR3 nucleotides read TGTGCCAGCAGCTCTACGGGACAGGCCATTGCTAGCACAGATACGCAGTATTTT. The genes are TRBV7-3 and TRBJ2-3; TRBD1 matches 8 bases. CDR1 and CDR2 from the germline V gene are SGHTA and FQGTGA. The V gene end was trimmed by 4 bases and the J gene end by 0 bases; junction bases not matched to a gene: 12. This CDR3 is built from 18 residues.

This clone was recorded once. The chain carries TRBV7-2 and TRBJ2-7; TRBD1 aligns across 11 bases. This CDR3 contains 14 residues. The germline V gene has CDR1 SGHTA and CDR2 FQGNSA. With 5 bases clipped from V and 3 bases from J, the junction kept 3 bases outside the gene matches. The CDR3 region is CASSPGQGVYEQYF. CDR3 in DNA: TGTGCCAGCAGCCCGGGACAGGGGGTCTACGAGCAGTACTTC.

The DNA for the CDR3 is TGTGCCAGCAGCTTGTGGGGACCCCGGGACTCCTCCTACAATGAGCAGTTCTTC. Translating it yields CASSLWGPRDSSYNEQFF. The rearrangement links TRBV5-6 to TRBJ2-1; possibly TRBD2 for D (6 bases). Trimming took 1 base from V and 0 from J, leaving 17 bases between them. This CDR3 comprises 18 residues. Germline CDR1 and CDR2: SGHDT and YYEEEE.

V and J are TRBV21-1 and TRBJ1-4. TRBV21-1 is designated a pseudogene. CDR3 length: 13 amino acids. The CDR3 bases are TGTGCCAGCACCCCGGACCAAAATGAAAAACTGTTTTTT. Protein: CASTPDQNEKLFF.

The gene calls are TRBV9 and TRBJ2-1, with TRBD2 matching over 7 bases. CDR1 is SGDLS, CDR2 YYNGEE, per germline. This CDR3 is built from 15 residues. The trim removed 2 bases at V and 2 bases at J, leaving 4 bases unmatched. The CDR3 reads CASSVRLAPYNEQFF. CDR3 in DNA: TGTGCCAGCAGCGTCCGACTAGCCCCCTACAATGAGCAGTTCTTC. Looking up the rest from reference TRBV9 and TRBJ2-1 gives the full variable domain: DSGVTQTPKHLITATGQRVTLRCSPRSGDLSVYWYQQSLDQGLQFLIQYYNGEERAKGNILERFSAQQFPDLHSELNLSSLELGDSALYFCASSVRLAPYNEQFFGPGTRLTVL.

The V gene is TRBV5-1, the J gene TRBJ1-1; D not resolved. Trimming left V 2 bases short and J 2 bases short, with 7 bases between. The germline V gene has CDR1 SGHRS and CDR2 YFSETQ. This CDR3 spans 13 amino acids. CDR3 amino acids: CASSFPENTEAFF. For the CDR3, the DNA is TGCGCCAGCAGCTTCCCAGAAAACACTGAAGCTTTCTTT.

This chain uses TRBV18 with TRBJ2-6; no firm D call. CDR3 length: 16 amino acids. Trimming cost V 3 bases and J 1 base, with 10 bases left between them. Germline CDR1 KGHSH, CDR2 LQKENI. CDR3: CASSPRIGSGANVLTF. Written as DNA, the CDR3 is TGTGCCAGCTCACCTCGAATAGGGTCTGGGGCCAACGTCCTGACTTTC.

This clone has more than one count but fewer than ten. V gene TRBV7-3 combines with J gene TRBJ2-2, with TRBD1 matching over 7 bases. This CDR3 is built from 18 residues. V was pared by 5 bases and J by 2 bases, with 14 bases of the junction left unmatched. Germline V lookup: CDR1 SGHTA, CDR2 FQGTGA. The DNA for the CDR3 is TGTGCCAGCAGCCCCCGATTCCGGGACAGCGGAAACACCGGGGAGCTGTTTTTT. Amino acid sequence: CASSPRFRDSGNTGELFF.

This chain connects TRBV11-2 to TRBJ2-7, with D possibly matching TRBD1 (6 bases). CDR3 length equals 17 residues. Germline loops: CDR1 SGHAT, CDR2 FQNNGV. V was cut by 1 base and J by 2 bases, with 18 bases left in between. As DNA, the CDR3 is TGTGCCAGCAGCTTAGCCGCTGTGGGCAGGGGAACCTACGAGCAGTACTTC. Translating gives CASSLAAVGRGTYEQYF. The variable domain in full, completed from reference TRBV11-2 and TRBJ2-7, reads EAGVAQSPRYKIIEKRQSVAFWCNPISGHATLYWYQQILGQGPKLLIQFQNNGVVDDSQLPKDRFSAERLKGVDSTLKIQPAKLEDSAVYLCASSLAAVGRGTYEQYFGPGTRLTVT.

This clone has just one count. The rearrangement joins TRBV9 to TRBJ2-3; perhaps TRBD1 as D (6 bases). The CDR3 sequence is 16 residues long. Germline-derived CDR1 and CDR2 are SGDLS and YYNGEE. V lost 2 bases and J 3 bases, leaving 16 bases between the germline ends. CDR3 region: CASSVNIGGATDTQYF. CDR3 sequence (DNA): TGTGCCAGCAGCGTTAATATTGGGGGCGCAACAGATACGCAGTATTTT. The full variable domain, rest sourced from reference TRBV9 and TRBJ2-3, is DSGVTQTPKHLITATGQRVTLRCSPRSGDLSVYWYQQSLDQGLQFLIQYYNGEERAKGNILERFSAQQFPDLHSELNLSSLELGDSALYFCASSVNIGGATDTQYFGPGTRLTVL.